These T cell receptor beta chains were read from a single sample in a study of T cell responses to AZD1222 COVID-19 vaccine. Libraries were prepared by immunoSEQ multiplex PCR; TCRdb keeps only in-frame clonotypes and omits some of them. The sample includes roughly 92,000 clones, around 90% seen only once; the top ten take 4% to 5%. This specimen was peripheral blood, taken 28 days after the second AZD1222 dose. The receptors were sampled from an adult who received the AZD1222 COVID-19 vaccine. Both conserved end residues are part of each CDR3. D genes are given only for firm matches. Rows give clone size only sometimes, using once, few, many, or a class for an expanded clone.

V	length	D	J	size	DNA	CDR3
TRBV7-9	15	-	TRBJ1-2	few	TGTGCCAGCAGCCCTTCTCACCGGACTAACTATGGCTACACCTTC	CASSPSHRTNYGYTF
TRBV5-8	17	TRBD1	TRBJ1-1	-	TGTGCCAGCAGTTTTCTACCGGGACAGCGCCAAAACACTGAAGCTTTCTTT	CASSFLPGQRQNTEAFF
TRBV13	15	-	TRBJ1-1	-	TGTGCCAGCAGCTGGGGTCTAAGGGGGGCGACTGAAGCTTTCTTT	CASSWGLRGATEAFF
TRBV10-3	15	TRBD2	TRBJ2-5	-	TGTGCCATCAGTGAGATAGCGGGGGGACAAGAGACCCAGTACTTC	CAISEIAGGQETQYF
TRBV12-3/TRBV12-4	12	-	TRBJ1-4	-	TGTGCCAGCCAGGGACACAAGGAAAAACTGTTTTTT	CASQGHKEKLFF
TRBV27	15	TRBD1	TRBJ1-5	once	TGTGCCAGCAGTAGGGACAGAGCTAGCAATCAGCCCCAGCATTTT	CASSRDRASNQPQHF
TRBV6-5	10	-	TRBJ1-6	-	TGTGCCAGCGGACATTCACCCCTCCACTTT	CASGHSPLHF
TRBV12-3/TRBV12-4	13	-	TRBJ1-1	-	TGTGCCAGCAGTTATGGGGTTAGCACTGAAGCTTTCTTT	CASSYGVSTEAFF
TRBV19	17	TRBD2	TRBJ2-1	-	TGTGCCAGTAGTATCCATAAGACTAGCGGGGGGTCCAATGAGCAGTTCTTC	CASSIHKTSGGSNEQFF
TRBV6-6	12	TRBD2	TRBJ2-1	-	TGTGCCAGCAGCCCCAGGCTAGCGGGACAGATCTTC	CASSPRLAGQIF
TRBV12-3/TRBV12-4	13	-	TRBJ2-2	-	TGTGCCAGCAGCCCCCGGGACACCGGGGAGCTGTTTTTT	CASSPRDTGELFF
TRBV30	13	-	TRBJ2-2	-	TGTGCCATAGGACGTTCGAACACCGGGGAGCTGTTTTTT	CAIGRSNTGELFF
TRBV2	15	TRBD1	TRBJ1-6	-	TGTGCCAGCAGTGATCAGGGACAGGGGATTTCACCCCTCCACTTT	CASSDQGQGISPLHF
TRBV18	13	-	TRBJ1-1	-	TGTGCCAGCTCACCGACCACGGACACTGAAGCTTTCTTT	CASSPTTDTEAFF
TRBV10-2	20	TRBD1	TRBJ1-1	-	TGCGCCAGCAGTGAGTATTTAGGGGTAGGCAGGGGGCTGACGGGAACTGAAGCTTTCTTT	CASSEYLGVGRGLTGTEAFF